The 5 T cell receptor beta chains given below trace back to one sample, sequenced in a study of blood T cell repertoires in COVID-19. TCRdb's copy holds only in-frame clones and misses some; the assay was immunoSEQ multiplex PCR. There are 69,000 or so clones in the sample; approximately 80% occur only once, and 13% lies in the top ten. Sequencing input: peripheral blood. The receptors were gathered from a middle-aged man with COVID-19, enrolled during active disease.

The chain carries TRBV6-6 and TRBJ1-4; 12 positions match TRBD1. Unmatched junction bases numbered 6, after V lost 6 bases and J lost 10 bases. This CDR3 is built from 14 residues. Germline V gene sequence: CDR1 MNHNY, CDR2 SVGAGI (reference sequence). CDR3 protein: CASRPGQGAGKLFF. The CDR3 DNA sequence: TGTGCCAGCAGACCGGGACAGGGGGCGGGAAAACTGTTTTTT.

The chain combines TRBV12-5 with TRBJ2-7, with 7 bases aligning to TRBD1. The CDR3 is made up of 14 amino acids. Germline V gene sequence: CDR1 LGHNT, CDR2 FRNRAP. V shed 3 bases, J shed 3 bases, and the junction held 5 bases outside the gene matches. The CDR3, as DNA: TGTGCTAGTGGTTTACATGGGACAGTCTACGAGCAGTACTTC. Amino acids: CASGLHGTVYEQYF.

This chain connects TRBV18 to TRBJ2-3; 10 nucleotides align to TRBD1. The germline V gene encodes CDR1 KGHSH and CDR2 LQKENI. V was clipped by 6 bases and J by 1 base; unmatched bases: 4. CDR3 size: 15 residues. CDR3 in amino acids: CASSRTGGGTDTQYF. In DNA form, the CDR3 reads TGTGCCAGCTCTCGGACAGGGGGAGGCACAGATACGCAGTATTTT.

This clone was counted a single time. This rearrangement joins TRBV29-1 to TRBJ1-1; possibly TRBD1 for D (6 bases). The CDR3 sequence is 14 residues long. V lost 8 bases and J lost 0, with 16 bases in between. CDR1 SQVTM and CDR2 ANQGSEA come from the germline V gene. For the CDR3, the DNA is TGCAGCACTCGACAGGCCTACATGAACACTGAAGCTTTCTTT. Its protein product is CSTRQAYMNTEAFF.

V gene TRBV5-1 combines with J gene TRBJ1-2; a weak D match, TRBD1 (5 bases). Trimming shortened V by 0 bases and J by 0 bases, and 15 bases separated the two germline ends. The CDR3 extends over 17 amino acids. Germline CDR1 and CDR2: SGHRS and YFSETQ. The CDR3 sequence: CASSLAAGADTNYGYTF. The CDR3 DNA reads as TGCGCCAGCAGCTTGGCGGCTGGGGCAGACACTAACTATGGCTACACCTTC.